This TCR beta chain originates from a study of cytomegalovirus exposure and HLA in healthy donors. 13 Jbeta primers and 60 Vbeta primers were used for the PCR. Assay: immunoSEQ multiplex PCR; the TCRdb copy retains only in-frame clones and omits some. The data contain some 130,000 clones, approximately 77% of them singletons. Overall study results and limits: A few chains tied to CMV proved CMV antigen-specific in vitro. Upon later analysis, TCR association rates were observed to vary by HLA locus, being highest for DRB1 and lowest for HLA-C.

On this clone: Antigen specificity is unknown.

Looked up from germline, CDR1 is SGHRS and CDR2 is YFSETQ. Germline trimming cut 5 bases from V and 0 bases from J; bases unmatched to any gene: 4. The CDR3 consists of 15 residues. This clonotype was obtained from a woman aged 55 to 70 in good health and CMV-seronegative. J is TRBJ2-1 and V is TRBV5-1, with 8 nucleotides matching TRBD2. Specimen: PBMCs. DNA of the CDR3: TGCGCCAGCAGAGCGGGAGCGGACTCCTACAATGAGCAGTTCTTC. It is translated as CASRAGADSYNEQFF. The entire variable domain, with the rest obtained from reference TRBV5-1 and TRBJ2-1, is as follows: KAGVTQTPRYLIKTRGQQVTLSCSPISGHRSVSWYQQTPGQGLQFLFEYFSETQRNKGNFPGRFSGRQFSNSRSEMNVSTLELGDSALYLCASRAGADSYNEQFFGPGTRLTVL.